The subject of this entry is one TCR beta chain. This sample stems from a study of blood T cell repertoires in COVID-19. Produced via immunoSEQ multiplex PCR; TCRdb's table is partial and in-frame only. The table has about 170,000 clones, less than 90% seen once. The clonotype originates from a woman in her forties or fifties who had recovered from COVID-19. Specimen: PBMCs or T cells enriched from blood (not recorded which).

CDR3 bases: TGTGCCAGTCGGGGGGGGAAGCCGGGACTAGCGGGAGAGGCCGGGGAGCTGTTTTTT. It translates to CASRGGKPGLAGEAGELFF. The chain employs TRBV19 and TRBJ2-2; 14 nucleotides match TRBD2. V shed 8 bases and J 6 bases; nucleotides not matched to a gene: 17. The V gene's germline CDR1 is LNHDA and CDR2 SQIVND (reference sequence). The CDR3 sequence is 19 residues long.